This entry features one T cell receptor (beta chain) sequence. This entry belongs to a study of blood T cell repertoires in COVID-19. Germline loops: CDR1 MGHRA, CDR2 YSYEKL. Trimming cost V 1 base and J 5 bases; bases outside gene matches: 7. This CDR3 is built from 15 residues. In the original processing: Amplification of reference gene primers was used by the study to estimate nucleated cell counts. The data were produced by immunoSEQ multiplex PCR, yet TCRdb's version contains in-frame clones alone and is incomplete. The V and J calls and clone size are taken from that table; D and trimming were inferred from the DNA. The sample lists about 47,000 clones; 82% were seen once.

This sequence originates from a human donor with acute or convalescent COVID-19. The donor label of this sample is uncertain. Sequencing was performed on peripheral blood. J is TRBJ2-5 and V is TRBV4-1, with 7 bases lining up with TRBD2. The CDR3 nucleotides are TGCGCCAGCAGCCAAGGGACCGGGACTATCGAGACCCAGTACTTC. It encodes CASSQGTGTIETQYF.